The 19 T cell receptor beta chains listed next were all sequenced from one sample in a study of blood T cell repertoires in COVID-19. This table comes from immunoSEQ multiplex PCR, and its TCRdb copy is limited to in-frame clones, with some not included. The sample lists 200,000 to 300,000 clones, about 91% occurring once. The sequencing sample was made of PBMCs or T cells enriched from blood (not recorded which). The receptors originated from a woman in her forties with acute COVID-19.

The chain recombines TRBV10-3 with TRBJ1-2, with 9 bases fitting TRBD1. This CDR3 contains 14 residues. With V trimmed by 10 bases and J by 1 base, 7 bases remained unmatched. The germline V gene encodes CDR1 ENHRY and CDR2 SYGVKD. The CDR3 DNA follows: TGTGCCACGAGGGGACAGGGAAATAACTATGGCTACACCTTC. Translating it yields CATRGQGNNYGYTF.

The CDR3 reads CASSQDTGGAGPRNTEAFF. Written as DNA, the CDR3 is TGTGCCAGCAGCCAGGATACAGGGGGCGCAGGCCCTAGGAACACTGAAGCTTTCTTT. The V and J genes are TRBV4-2 and TRBJ1-1; 9 bases align to TRBD1. The trim removed 3 bases at V and 1 base at J, leaving 15 bases unmatched. CDR3 size: 19 residues. Germline V lookup: CDR1 LGHNA, CDR2 YNFKEQ.

The J gene is TRBJ2-7, the V gene TRBV27; 10 positions agree with TRBD2. The CDR3 contains 15 residues. V lost 5 bases to trimming and J lost 5 bases; unmatched junction nucleotides: 9. The V gene's germline CDR1 is MNHEY and CDR2 SMNVEV (reference sequence). Here the CDR3 DNA reads TGTGCCAGCAGTCCGAGCGGGAGGGCCGGTAACGAGCAGTACGTC. This codes for CASSPSGRAGNEQYV.

This rearrangement joins TRBV19 to TRBJ1-2, with 7 bases fitting TRBD1. CDR3 length: 16 residues. Germline V CDR1 and CDR2: LNHDA, SQIVND (reference sequence). The ends lost 6 bases at V and 4 bases at J; junction bases unmatched: 14. The CDR3, as DNA: TGTGCCAGTAGCATCCAGGGGCGGAAGGGGGCCTATGGCTACACCTTC. As protein: CASSIQGRKGAYGYTF.

This chain joins TRBV5-5 and TRBJ2-2; 10 bases align to TRBD1. V trimming: 1 base; J trimming: 5 bases; junction bases outside the gene matches: 2. Germline lookup yields CDR1 SGHKS and CDR2 YYEKEE (reference sequence). The CDR3 has 15 residues. CDR3 region: CASSLPGQGTGELFF. The CDR3 DNA follows: TGTGCCAGCAGCTTGCCGGGACAGGGGACCGGGGAGCTGTTTTTT.

The chain employs TRBV2 and TRBJ2-3, with 11 bases that match TRBD2. The trim removed 6 bases at V and 2 bases at J, leaving 4 bases unmatched. This CDR3 is built from 15 residues. The germline V gene encodes CDR1 SNHLY and CDR2 FYNNEI. The CDR3 region is CASRGLAEVTDTQYF. CDR3 nucleotides: TGTGCCAGCAGGGGACTAGCGGAGGTCACAGATACGCAGTATTTT.

The gene calls are TRBV11-2 and TRBJ2-7, with 8 bases aligning to TRBD1. J lost 2 bases, V lost 4 bases, and 10 bases had no gene match. The CDR3 is 16 residues long. Germline V lookup: CDR1 SGHAT, CDR2 FQNNGV. DNA of the CDR3: TGTGCCAGCAGCTCCAGAACAGGGGGGACCACCTACGAGCAGTACTTC. Translation gives CASSSRTGGTTYEQYF.

This rearrangement joins TRBV2 to TRBJ2-1; 9 positions match TRBD2. Germline trimming cut 7 bases from V and 7 bases from J; bases unmatched to any gene: 11. The CDR3 is 15 residues long. Germline V gives CDR1 SNHLY, CDR2 FYNNEI. The CDR3 protein is CASKMAGGPKNEQFF. In DNA form, the CDR3 reads TGTGCCAGCAAAATGGCGGGGGGGCCTAAAAATGAGCAGTTCTTC.

The rearrangement links TRBV7-2 to TRBJ2-2, with 10 bases identical to TRBD2. J lost 6 bases, V lost 1 base, and 5 bases had no gene match. This CDR3 has 16 residues. Germline CDR1 reads SGHTA; CDR2 reads FQGNSA. This CDR3 is CASSLVATSGPGELFF. CDR3 in DNA: TGTGCCAGCAGCTTAGTGGCGACTAGCGGGCCCGGGGAGCTGTTTTTT. The full variable domain, its missing parts supplied by reference TRBV7-2 and TRBJ2-2, is GAGVSQSPSNKVTEKGKDVELRCDPISGHTALYWYRQSLGQGLEFLIYFQGNSAPDKSGLPSDRFSAERTGGSVSTLTIQRTQQEDSAVYLCASSLVATSGPGELFFGEGSRLTVL.

This clone was detected only once. The chain couples TRBV19 to TRBJ1-1; D not certain. Per the germline V gene, CDR1 is LNHDA and CDR2 is SQIVND (reference sequence). This CDR3 contains 13 residues. The V end lost 5 bases, the J end lost 1 base, and 8 bases lay between the germline ends. CDR3 loop: CASSAVSNTEAFF. The CDR3 bases are TGTGCCAGTAGTGCAGTGTCGAACACTGAAGCTTTCTTT.

This chain joins TRBV5-6 and TRBJ1-6, with 9 bases that match TRBD1. CDR3 length: 14 amino acids. Germline lookup yields CDR1 SGHDT and CDR2 YYEEEE. V shed 2 bases and J 8 bases; nucleotides not matched to a gene: 2. This CDR3 reads CASSFRDRDSPLHF. CDR3 nucleotide sequence: TGTGCCAGCAGCTTCCGGGACAGGGATTCACCCCTCCACTTT.

The chain couples TRBV18 to TRBJ1-5; perhaps TRBD1 as D (6 bases). Germline V gives CDR1 KGHSH, CDR2 LQKENI. Trimming removed 1 base from V and 5 bases from J, with 15 bases in between. The CDR3 loop spans 16 amino acids. DNA for the CDR3: TGTGCCAGCTCACCACTTGGCTCTGGGGGCGATCAGCCCCAGCATTTT. Translation gives CASSPLGSGGDQPQHF.

J is TRBJ1-5 and V is TRBV5-1, with D unclear. The CDR3 is made up of 14 amino acids. Trimming cost V 0 bases and J 6 bases, with 10 bases left between them. Germline V gene sequence: CDR1 SGHRS, CDR2 YFSETQ. CDR3 residues: CASSLAGVGQPQHF. CDR3 DNA sequence: TGCGCCAGCAGCTTGGCCGGGGTAGGTCAGCCCCAGCATTTT.

The J gene is TRBJ1-1, the V gene TRBV6-5; 12 bases line up with TRBD1. The CDR3 runs to 14 residues. V shed 6 bases, J shed 4 bases, and the junction held 3 bases outside the gene matches. Germline CDR1 MNHEY, CDR2 SVGAGI. The CDR3 loop is CASREGQGATEAFF. The CDR3 DNA reads TGTGCCAGCAGGGAGGGACAGGGGGCCACTGAAGCTTTCTTT.

The chain is built from TRBV4-3 and TRBJ2-3, with 7 bases identical to TRBD1. The CDR3 contains 16 residues. The V gene end was trimmed by 0 bases and the J gene end by 4 bases; junction bases not matched to a gene: 7. Germline V gives CDR1 LGHNA, CDR2 YSLEER. This chain's CDR3 is CASSQDWPDRADTQYF. The CDR3 bases are TGCGCCAGCAGCCAAGATTGGCCAGACAGGGCAGATACGCAGTATTTT.

A few counts support this clone. V gene TRBV5-1 combines with J gene TRBJ1-4, with D tentatively TRBD1 (6 bases). CDR3 size: 15 residues. CDR1 and CDR2 (germline): SGHRS, YFSETQ. V lost 0 bases to trimming and J lost 8 bases, with 14 bases between them. The CDR3 DNA is TGCGCCAGCAGCTTGGATTCAGGGGCAAAGGAAAAACTGTTTTTT. The encoded protein is CASSLDSGAKEKLFF.

This chain connects TRBV7-8 to TRBJ2-3, with D perhaps TRBD1 (5 bases). Trimming cost V 4 bases and J 4 bases, with 12 bases left between them. This CDR3 has 14 amino acids. Germline V gene data show CDR1 as SGHVS and CDR2 as FQNEAQ. This CDR3 is CASSYFSRADTQYF. CDR3 in DNA: TGTGCCAGCAGCTACTTTTCCAGGGCAGATACGCAGTATTTT.

The J gene is TRBJ1-5, the V gene TRBV14, with D uncertain. Germline values: CDR1 SGHDN, CDR2 FVKESK. The CDR3 runs to 13 residues. V was shortened by 0 bases and J by 11 bases, with 11 bases between the two germline ends. For the CDR3, the DNA is TGTGCCAGCAGCCAAGATCGTCGGGAGGCCCAGCATTTT. This codes for CASSQDRREAQHF. The whole variable domain, filled in from reference TRBV14 and TRBJ1-5, reads EAGVTQFPSHSVIEKGQTVTLRCDPISGHDNLYWYRRVMGKEIKFLLHFVKESKQDESGMPNNRFLAERTGGTYSTLKVQPAELEDSGVYFCASSQDRREAQHFGDGTRLSIL.

The V call is TRBV19, the J call TRBJ1-5, with TRBD1 matching 7 bases. Trimming cost V 5 bases and J 2 bases; bases outside gene matches: 15. CDR1 is LNHDA, CDR2 SQIVND, per germline (reference sequence). This CDR3 region has 18 residues. CDR3 region: CASSPRRGNDRGNQPQHF. Written as DNA, the CDR3 is TGTGCCAGTAGTCCTCGGAGAGGGAATGACAGGGGCAATCAGCCCCAGCATTTT.